This TCR beta chain came from a study of T cell responses to AZD1222 COVID-19 vaccine. Second-dose intervals of approximately 4 or approximately 12 weeks were pooled. Some clones are missing from TCRdb's copy, which holds only in-frame ones; the method was immunoSEQ multiplex PCR. This sample has tens of thousands of clones, with approximately 90% found just once. The sequence was collected from an adult who received the AZD1222 COVID-19 vaccine. Specimen: peripheral blood, collected 28 days after the second AZD1222 dose.

In DNA, the CDR3 is TGCAGCGGCCTTGAGGGAGGCTACACCTTC. Residues: CSGLEGGYTF. The chain employs TRBV29-1 and TRBJ1-2; D unresolved. Germline V gene data show CDR1 as SQVTM and CDR2 as ANQGSEA. The CDR3 consists of 10 residues. V dropped 7 bases and J dropped 8 bases, with 11 bases sitting between them.